Listed below are T cell receptor beta chains from one sample, sequenced in a study of blood T cell repertoires in COVID-19. Libraries were prepared by immunoSEQ multiplex PCR; TCRdb keeps only in-frame clonotypes and omits some of them. In the table there are more than 200,000 clones, 85% to 90% of which are singletons. Sequenced material: peripheral blood. The receptors derive from a woman aged 55-75 years with COVID-19, enrolled during active disease. Both conserved end residues are part of each CDR3. Each record gives: J gene, CDR3 length, V gene, CDR3 protein.

>TRBJ1-2|12|TRBV30
CACWTGGDGYTF
>TRBJ2-7|15|TRBV28
CASSPGSLGSLEQYF
>TRBJ1-6|15|TRBV19
CASTPGQTYNSPLHF
>TRBJ1-2|15|TRBV28
CASRFRDRGHYGYTF
>TRBJ2-7|16|TRBV19
CASSRDTTLGVYEQYF
>TRBJ2-1|14|TRBV19
CASSGQDSYNEQFF
>TRBJ1-4|15|TRBV5-8
CASSLAGRYGEKLFF
>TRBJ1-5|15|TRBV20-1
CSASWWGQLNQPQHF
>TRBJ1-4|14|TRBV25-1
CASSDRVSNEKLFF
>TRBJ1-5|15|TRBV7-9
CASSLSRHSNQPQHF
>TRBJ1-4|15|TRBV15
CATSSDRERDEKLFF
>TRBJ2-5|16|TRBV5-1
CASSAGTSGQQETQYF
>TRBJ2-3|16|TRBV11-2
CASSLDGGGSTDTQYF
>TRBJ2-1|15|TRBV25-1
CASSEVSGGYNEQFF
>TRBJ1-5|15|TRBV19
CAASTGGMDNQPQHF